Below, 32 T cell receptor beta chains from the same sample are listed, as sequenced in a study of T-cell memory formation after mild COVID-19. TCRdb called the 5' RACE reads again in MiXCR, with one record for every CDR3 protein. Of more than 120,000 distinct CDR3 sequences in the sample, approximately 5.7% were seen once. Sequencing was done on a sample of PBMCs or a T cell subset sorted from them (not recorded which). Source of these receptors: an adult woman who had mild COVID-19 (a few samples of this study predate the infection). Cell type and time point are not known.

This clonotype was counted many times. The chain carries TRBV4-2 and TRBJ2-1; perhaps TRBD2 as D (5 bases). This CDR3 region has 17 residues. The V end lost 3 bases, the J end lost 8 bases, and 23 bases lay between the germline ends. From germline, CDR1 is LGHNA and CDR2 YNFKEQ. The CDR3 DNA follows: TGTGCCAGCAGCCACGATCTTCCGGGGAGACTTGGGGATGAGCAGTTCTTC. Residues: CASSHDLPGRLGDEQFF.

The V and J genes are TRBV30 and TRBJ1-4; 9 bases align to TRBD1. V was pared by 3 bases and J by 7 bases, with 3 bases of the junction left unmatched. The CDR3 has 13 residues. CDR1 is GTSNPN and CDR2 is SVGIG in the germline V gene (reference sequence). This CDR3 reads CAWSPGQGEKLFF. CDR3 nucleotides: TGTGCCTGGAGCCCGGGACAGGGTGAAAAACTGTTTTTT.

This clonotype was recorded at least ten times. The chain has TRBV20-1 and TRBJ1-2; D not certain. This CDR3 is 12 amino acids long. V dropped 5 bases and J dropped 2 bases, with 9 bases sitting between them. Germline CDR1 and CDR2: DFQATT and SNEGSKA (reference sequence). CDR3 nucleotide sequence: TGCAGTGCTCCTAATTTAAACTATGGCTACACCTTC. As protein: CSAPNLNYGYTF.

This clonotype was seen many times. The J gene is TRBJ1-1, the V gene TRBV14; 8 bases match TRBD1. Looked up from germline, CDR1 is SGHDN and CDR2 is FVKESK. V shed 2 bases and J 2 bases; nucleotides not matched to a gene: 7. The CDR3 contains 16 residues. Written as DNA, the CDR3 is TGTGCCAGCAGCCAATCCAGGGGGCTAGGTAACACTGAAGCTTTCTTT. Protein: CASSQSRGLGNTEAFF.

This clonotype was found many times. The rearrangement joins TRBV7-2 to TRBJ2-2; TRBD1 aligns across 9 bases. The CDR3 runs 17 residues. Germline loops: CDR1 SGHTA, CDR2 FQGNSA. Trimming took 5 bases from V and 5 from J; bases not matched to a gene: 12. As DNA, the CDR3 is TGTGCCAGCAGCCACTACCCCGGGACAGGGAAGACCGGGGAGCTGTTTTTT. It yields the protein CASSHYPGTGKTGELFF.

This clonotype appeared many times. V gene TRBV12-3 or TRBV12-4 combines with J gene TRBJ1-1; no clear D gene. The CDR3 loop spans 13 amino acids. V dropped 3 bases and J dropped 1 base, with 6 bases sitting between them. CDR3 residues: CASSFAANTEAFF. DNA for the CDR3: TGTGCCAGCAGTTTCGCAGCGAACACTGAAGCTTTCTTT.

V gene TRBV5-1 combines with J gene TRBJ2-4; D is uncertain. V lost 0 bases to trimming and J lost 0 bases, with 4 bases between them. The CDR3 is made up of 14 amino acids. Germline values: CDR1 SGHRS, CDR2 YFSETQ. As DNA, the CDR3 is TGCGCCAGCAGCTTGGGAAGAGCCAAAAACATTCAGTACTTC. This codes for CASSLGRAKNIQYF.

This clonotype was seen many times. The rearrangement uses TRBV7-2 and TRBJ2-3, with D maybe TRBD2 (6 bases). The CDR3 is made up of 15 amino acids. Trimming took off 9 bases at V and 1 base at J, with 17 bases between the two ends. Germline CDR1 reads SGHTA; CDR2 reads FQGNSA. The DNA of the CDR3 is TGTGCCAGTAAACTTCGCGCTAGCGGCACAGATACGCAGTATTTT. Translation: CASKLRASGTDTQYF.

This clonotype was detected many times. This chain uses TRBV3-1 with TRBJ2-2; 9 bases fit TRBD1. This CDR3 comprises 15 residues. V was pared by 3 bases and J by 1 base, with 0 bases of the junction left unmatched. The germline V gene has CDR1 LGHDT and CDR2 YNNKEL (reference sequence). CDR3 region: CASSQTGGNTGELFF. CDR3 in DNA: TGTGCCAGCAGCCAGACAGGGGGGAACACCGGGGAGCTGTTTTTT.

This clonotype was detected ten times or more. The chain combines TRBV7-2 with TRBJ2-7; unclear D gene. The CDR3 sequence is 13 residues long. The germline gives CDR1 SGHTA, CDR2 FQGNSA. With 6 bases removed from V and 5 bases from J, the gap between germline ends came to 14 bases. The CDR3 DNA follows: TGTGCCAGCAGTCTGGGATCTTATAACGAGCAGTACTTC. Translation: CASSLGSYNEQYF.

The chain employs TRBV12-3 or TRBV12-4 and TRBJ1-6; TRBD1 is a possible D gene (6 bases). The CDR3 sequence is 14 residues long. With 11 bases removed from V and 7 bases from J, the gap between germline ends came to 18 bases. CDR3 sequence (DNA): TGTGCCTCACAAGGGGGGGCCAGCAATTCACCCCTCCACTTT. Translation: CASQGGASNSPLHF.

This chain links TRBV5-1 with TRBJ2-6, with D maybe TRBD2 (6 bases). Germline values: CDR1 SGHRS, CDR2 YFSETQ. This CDR3 contains 17 residues. Trimming cost V 4 bases and J 2 bases, with 16 bases left between them. The chain's CDR3 is CASSPGPGGAGANVLTF. For the CDR3, the DNA is TGCGCCAGCAGCCCGGGTCCGGGCGGGGCTGGGGCCAACGTCCTGACTTTC.

This clonotype was recorded many times. The chain links TRBV20-1 to TRBJ1-2; no clear D. Germline CDR1 DFQATT, CDR2 SNEGSKA (reference sequence). Between the trimmed V and J ends, which lost 3 bases and 8 bases, there was a span of 16 bases. The CDR3 covers 13 residues. In nucleotides, the CDR3 is TGCAGTGCTAGTCCCGGCGGACGCTGGGGCTACACCTTC. Encoded protein: CSASPGGRWGYTF.

The sample holds a few counts of this clonotype. V and J are TRBV6-5 and TRBJ1-2; 7 positions agree with TRBD1. The germline V gene has CDR1 MNHEY and CDR2 SVGAGI. The CDR3 is 15 amino acids. The junction had 1 base not matched to a gene; V was cut back by 0 bases and J by 0 bases. The CDR3 coding sequence is TGTGCCAGCAGTTACTCCGGGACAGCTAACTATGGCTACACCTTC. It codes for CASSYSGTANYGYTF.

This clonotype was seen at least ten times. The chain is built from TRBV7-2 and TRBJ2-1; 16 bases fit TRBD2. With 5 bases clipped from V and 8 bases from J, the junction kept 6 bases outside the gene matches. The CDR3 consists of 16 residues. CDR1 is SGHTA, CDR2 FQGNSA, per germline. The CDR3 nucleotides read TGTGCCAGCAGCCTCGTGGGACTAGCGGGAGGGCATGAGCAGTTCTTC. It codes for CASSLVGLAGGHEQFF.

This clonotype appeared a few times. The CDR3 here is CSVGDTGELFF. The CDR3, as DNA: TGCAGCGTTGGGGACACCGGGGAGCTGTTTTTT. This rearrangement joins TRBV29-1 to TRBJ2-2; D uncertain. There are 11 residues in the CDR3. With 4 bases removed from V and 3 bases from J, the gap between germline ends came to 3 bases. In germline, CDR1 is SQVTM, CDR2 ANQGSEA.

This clonotype was observed a single time. Because it lacks the conserved phenylalanine or tryptophan at the end, this CDR3 is likely a read error. In nucleotides, the CDR3 is TGTGCCAGCAGCCCGGGACAGGGTCCGTCCAAAAACATTCAGTACTTA. It codes for CASSPGQGPSKNIQYL. V and J are TRBV7-9 and TRBJ2-4, with 9 bases aligning to TRBD1. The ends lost 5 bases at V and 2 bases at J; junction bases unmatched: 7. Germline-derived CDR1 and CDR2 are SEHNR and FQNEAQ (reference sequence). This CDR3 spans 16 amino acids.

This clonotype came up many times. V is TRBV20-1 and J is TRBJ1-6; the D is unclear. V was trimmed by 6 bases and J by 4 bases, leaving 10 bases between them. Germline CDR1 reads DFQATT; CDR2 reads SNEGSKA (reference sequence). The CDR3 is made up of 13 amino acids. CDR3 DNA: TGCAGTGCCAGGCGGGAGTATAATTCACCCCTCCACTTT. Its translation: CSARREYNSPLHF.

This clonotype was recorded a few times. This CDR3 reads CASSPGTSTYQETQYF. DNA of the CDR3: TGTGCCAGCTCACCAGGGACTAGCACTTATCAAGAGACCCAGTACTTC. The chain links TRBV18 to TRBJ2-5; 9 bases match TRBD2. From germline, CDR1 is KGHSH and CDR2 LQKENI. The V gene end was trimmed by 2 bases and the J gene end by 2 bases; junction bases not matched to a gene: 6. The CDR3 runs to 16 residues.

This sequence joins TRBV27 and TRBJ2-5; 10 nucleotides match TRBD2. This CDR3 contains 16 residues. Germline CDR1 MNHEY, CDR2 SMNVEV (reference sequence). Trimming took 5 bases from V and 7 from J; bases not matched to a gene: 13. CDR3 region: CASSSPSSGRGGTQYF. The DNA for the CDR3 is TGTGCCAGCAGTAGCCCTTCTAGCGGGAGAGGCGGGACCCAGTACTTC.

The chain combines TRBV5-1 with TRBJ2-5, with TRBD1 matching over 7 bases. Germline-derived CDR1 and CDR2 are SGHRS and YFSETQ. The CDR3 is 14 amino acids. Trimming removed 4 bases from V and 5 bases from J; junction bases left unmatched: 8. CDR3 region: CASSQQGLRETQYF. In DNA form, the CDR3 reads TGCGCCAGCAGCCAACAGGGGTTGAGGGAGACCCAGTACTTC.

This clonotype was counted many times. The chain carries TRBV7-9 and TRBJ2-4, with 8 positions matching TRBD2. Germline V gene data show CDR1 as SEHNR and CDR2 as FQNEAQ (reference sequence). Trimming at V came to 5 bases and at J to 1 base, leaving 1 base not matched to a gene. The CDR3 covers 14 residues. CDR3 in amino acids: CASSPSGAKNIQYF. CDR3 DNA sequence: TGTGCCAGCAGCCCTAGCGGGGCCAAAAACATTCAGTACTTC.

This clonotype was recorded many times. The chain links TRBV20-1 to TRBJ2-7; D is unresolved. The CDR3 sequence is 13 residues long. The V and J ends lost 3 bases and 2 bases respectively, with 11 bases between them. CDR1 is DFQATT and CDR2 is SNEGSKA in the germline V gene (reference sequence). CDR3 nucleotides: TGCAGTGCTAGGGCGGATGTACCCTACGAGCAGTACTTC. Residues: CSARADVPYEQYF.

This clonotype was detected many times. This chain uses TRBV20-1 with TRBJ1-1, with D unclear. V shed 5 bases and J shed 1 base, with 8 bases lying between them. The CDR3 length is 12 residues. CDR1 and CDR2 (germline): DFQATT, SNEGSKA (reference sequence). This CDR3 is CSALSENTEAFF. The CDR3, as DNA: TGCAGTGCTCTTTCGGAGAACACTGAAGCTTTCTTT.

The chain joins TRBV6-6 to TRBJ1-5; 9 positions agree with TRBD1. The germline V gene has CDR1 MNHNY and CDR2 SVGAGI (reference sequence). This CDR3 region has 14 residues. With V trimmed by 6 bases and J by 6 bases, 6 bases remained unmatched. CDR3 in amino acids: CASRGTGRGQPQHF. CDR3 coding DNA: TGTGCCAGCAGGGGGACAGGGCGGGGTCAGCCCCAGCATTTT.

Ten or more counts support this clonotype. This chain joins TRBV4-1 and TRBJ2-1; the match to TRBD2 covers 12 bases. Losses at the gene ends were 1 base for V and 4 bases for J; bases not matched to a gene: 8. In germline, CDR1 is MGHRA, CDR2 YSYEKL. CDR3 length: 18 amino acids. CDR3 DNA: TGCGCCAGCAGCCAAGGCCGGGCTAGCGGGGGGGCGTACAATGAGCAGTTCTTC. Amino acids: CASSQGRASGGAYNEQFF.

This clonotype appeared a few times. The chain uses TRBV7-3 and TRBJ2-1, with TRBD1 matching over 7 bases. CDR3 size: 16 residues. The ends lost 4 bases at V and 9 bases at J; junction bases unmatched: 15. Germline V gene lookup returns CDR1 SGHTA and CDR2 FQGTGA. CDR3 in amino acids: CASSSRTGTARGEQFF. The CDR3 DNA is TGTGCCAGCAGCTCCCGGACAGGCACGGCCCGTGGTGAGCAGTTCTTC.

J is TRBJ1-1 and V is TRBV7-2, with D possibly matching TRBD1 (5 bases). Germline assignment: CDR1 SGHTA and CDR2 FQGNSA. V gave up 3 bases and J gave up 1 base, with 24 bases separating them. The CDR3 covers 19 residues. DNA for the CDR3: TGTGCCAGCAGCTTTGACCTTAGGAGGCCGCTGAGGGGGAACACTGAAGCTTTCTTT. This translates into CASSFDLRRPLRGNTEAFF.

This clonotype has more than one count but fewer than ten. The chain carries TRBV5-4 and TRBJ2-2, with a possible D match to TRBD2 (5 bases). This CDR3 is 14 amino acids long. V was shortened by 0 bases and J by 6 bases, with 9 bases between the two germline ends. The germline V gene encodes CDR1 SGHNT and CDR2 YYREEE (reference sequence). The chain's CDR3 is CASSLDRTPGELFF. CDR3 nucleotide sequence: TGTGCCAGCAGCTTGGATAGGACTCCCGGGGAGCTGTTTTTT.

V and J are TRBV5-1 and TRBJ2-5; 7 bases match TRBD2. After removal of 0 bases from V and 4 bases from J, the junction contained 6 bases not matched to a gene. Germline V gene data show CDR1 as SGHRS and CDR2 as YFSETQ. The CDR3 contains 15 residues. In nucleotides, the CDR3 is TGCGCCAGCAGCTTGGCCGGGGGGTTTACAGAGACCCAGTACTTC. Amino acid sequence: CASSLAGGFTETQYF.

This clonotype was picked up many times. The chain joins TRBV6-2 or TRBV6-3 to TRBJ2-7; D perhaps matches TRBD2 (5 bases). Trimming took off 2 bases at V and 3 bases at J, with 8 bases between the two ends. Germline loops: CDR1 MNHEY, CDR2 SVGEGT. CDR3 length: 13 residues. DNA for the CDR3: TGTGCCAGCAGTTACGCTAGCTTCTACGAGCAGTACTTC. This gives the protein CASSYASFYEQYF.

The sample holds many counts of this clonotype. This chain links TRBV5-1 with TRBJ2-7; D remains ambiguous. Germline lookup yields CDR1 SGHRS and CDR2 YFSETQ. V was trimmed by 0 bases and J by 0 bases, leaving 10 bases between them. The CDR3 length is 15 residues. The DNA for the CDR3 is TGCGCCAGCAGCTTGGGGGCATCTAGCTCCTACGAGCAGTACTTC. It yields the protein CASSLGASSSYEQYF.